This passage covers 3 T cell receptor beta chains from one sample sequenced in a study of identical twins. MiXCR, run by TCRdb on the 5' RACE reads, gives a single entry per CDR3 protein. The sample lists about 660,000 distinct CDR3 sequences, around 8.3% seen once, with 0.98% in the top ten. The same data also went into a second study, on yellow fever vaccine responses in identical twins.

The specimen was PBMCs. These receptors all stem from a woman aged 18-30 years in good health.

This clonotype occurred many times. The rearrangement uses TRBV15 and TRBJ2-2; D may be TRBD1 (6 bases). V dropped 4 bases and J dropped 1 base, with 10 bases sitting between them. Germline CDR1 and CDR2: LNHNV and YYDKDF (reference sequence). The CDR3 sequence is 15 residues long. The DNA of the CDR3 is TGTGCCACCAGCATCGGACAGAGGAACACCGGGGAGCTGTTTTTT. It codes for CATSIGQRNTGELFF.

This clonotype was seen more than once but under ten times. This sequence joins TRBV11-3 and TRBJ2-3; unclear D gene. The V gene lost 5 bases and the J gene lost 7 bases, with 16 bases spanning the gap. This CDR3 comprises 14 residues. Per germline, CDR1 SGHNT and CDR2 YENEEA. CDR3 loop: CASSPDPATHTQYF. CDR3 sequence (DNA): TGTGCCAGCAGCCCGGACCCTGCTACTCATACGCAGTATTTT.

This clonotype came up a few times. The V call is TRBV6-2 or TRBV6-3, the J call TRBJ2-7, with D possibly matching TRBD2 (5 bases). CDR1 is MNHEY, CDR2 SVGEGT, per germline. The length of the CDR3 is 13 residues. V was cut by 8 bases and J by 0 bases, with 11 bases left in between. For the CDR3, the DNA is TGTGCCAGCGGTAGGAGGCTCTCCTACGAGCAGTACTTC. Translation gives CASGRRLSYEQYF.